The source of this TCR beta chain is a study of T cell responses to AZD1222 COVID-19 vaccine. Germline-derived CDR1 and CDR2 are MRHNA and SNTAGT. V was clipped by 4 bases and J by 0 bases; unmatched bases: 2. The CDR3 runs 16 residues. The table came from immunoSEQ multiplex PCR; TCRdb's copy has only in-frame clones and leaves some out. Among 120,000 to 150,000 clones, roughly 90% were seen once, and the ten largest hold about 3%. The source was peripheral blood, collected on day 0 of AZD1222 vaccination. This clonotype originated in an adult in good health. V is TRBV6-4 and J is TRBJ2-2; 10 nucleotides align to TRBD2. CDR3 coding DNA: TGTGCCAGCAGTGCCCTAGCGGGAGCGAACACCGGGGAGCTGTTTTTT. This sequence encodes CASSALAGANTGELFF.